This T cell receptor beta chain was documented in a study of human T cells and chemical hapten exposure. TCRdb passed the RACE reads through MiXCR, listing each CDR3 protein once. The data hold 60,000 or so distinct CDR3 sequences, with more than 8% observed a single time. This CDR3 is 13 amino acids long. Trimming removed 6 bases at V and 1 base at J, with 9 bases between. Germline assignment: CDR1 MNHEY and CDR2 SVGAGI. Many counts were recorded for this clonotype. Time point meaning: pre-sensitization, week 0. Stated treatment: therapeutic diphenylcyclopropenone sensitization with weekly scalp DPC. The sample consisted of whole blood, taken in connection with sensitization to the hapten diphenylcyclopropenone (DPC). The TCR comes from a man between 40 and 49 years old with alopecia areata. Some clones in this sample may be carry-over from other donors' samples. The V call is TRBV6-5, the J call TRBJ2-5; perhaps TRBD2 as D (5 bases). The CDR3 loop is CASSSGFQETQYF. In nucleotides, the CDR3 is TGTGCCAGCAGCTCGGGGTTCCAAGAGACCCAGTACTTC.